This T cell receptor (beta chain) was identified in a study of cytomegalovirus exposure and HLA in healthy donors. General study results and limits: Three of the chains that were CMV-associated were confirmed in vitro to be specific for CMV antigens.

The PCR ran on 60 Vbeta and 13 Jbeta primers. Here immunoSEQ multiplex PCR was the method, and the copy in TCRdb shows in-frame clones only, minus some. The repertoire consists of roughly 200,000 clones, with roughly 90% occurring once and the leading ten covering 0.25% to 0.4%. To note about this clone: Its antigen is not identified.

Those who donated were healthy bone marrow donors. Trimming pared 3 bases from V and 0 bases from J, leaving 15 bases between. The CDR3 extends over 17 amino acids. The germline CDR1 and CDR2 sequences are LNHDA and SQIVND (reference sequence). This chain uses TRBV19 with TRBJ1-5; no reliable D call. The receptor comes from a woman aged 30 to 39 in good health and CMV-seronegative. Input material: PBMCs. Here the CDR3 reads CASSILKGGYSNQPQHF. CDR3 nucleotides: TGTGCCAGTAGTATCTTGAAGGGAGGGTATAGCAATCAGCCCCAGCATTTT.